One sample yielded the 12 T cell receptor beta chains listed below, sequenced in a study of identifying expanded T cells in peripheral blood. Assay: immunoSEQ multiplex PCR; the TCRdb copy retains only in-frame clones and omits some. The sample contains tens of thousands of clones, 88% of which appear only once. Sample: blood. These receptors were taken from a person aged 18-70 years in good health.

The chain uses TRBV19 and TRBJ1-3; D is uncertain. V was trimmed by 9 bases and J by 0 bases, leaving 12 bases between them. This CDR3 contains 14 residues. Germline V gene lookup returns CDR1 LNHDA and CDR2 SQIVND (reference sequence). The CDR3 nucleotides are TGTGCCAGCTTGCAGGCGCGCTCTGGAAACACCATATATTTT. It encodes CASLQARSGNTIYF.

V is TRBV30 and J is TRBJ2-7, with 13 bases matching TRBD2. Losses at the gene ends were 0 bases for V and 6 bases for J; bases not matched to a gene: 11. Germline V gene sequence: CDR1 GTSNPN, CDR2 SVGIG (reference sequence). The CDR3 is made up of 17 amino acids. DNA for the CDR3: TGTGCCTGGAGTGTTTCCAGGACTAGCGGGAGTCGGAGCGAGCAGTACTTC. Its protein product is CAWSVSRTSGSRSEQYF.

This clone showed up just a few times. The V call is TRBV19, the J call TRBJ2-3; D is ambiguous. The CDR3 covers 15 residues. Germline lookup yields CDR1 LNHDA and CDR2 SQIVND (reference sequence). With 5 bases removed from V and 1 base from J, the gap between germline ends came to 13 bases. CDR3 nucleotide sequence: TGTGCCAGTAGTTCTCCGGGTCGGGGCACAGATACGCAGTATTTT. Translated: CASSSPGRGTDTQYF.

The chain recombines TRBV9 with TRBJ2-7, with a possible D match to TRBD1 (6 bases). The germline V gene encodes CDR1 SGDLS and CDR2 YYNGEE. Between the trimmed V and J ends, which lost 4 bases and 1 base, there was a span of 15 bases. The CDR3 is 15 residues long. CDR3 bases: TGTGCCAGCAGCCCCTCCGGGACAATTTCCTACGAGCAGTACTTC. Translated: CASSPSGTISYEQYF.

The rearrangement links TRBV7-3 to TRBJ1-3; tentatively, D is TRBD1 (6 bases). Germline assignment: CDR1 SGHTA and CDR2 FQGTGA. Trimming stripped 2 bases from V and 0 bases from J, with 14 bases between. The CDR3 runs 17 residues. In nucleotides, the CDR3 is TGTGCCAGCAGCTTACGGACAGACCTTTTCTCTGGAAACACCATATATTTT. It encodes CASSLRTDLFSGNTIYF.

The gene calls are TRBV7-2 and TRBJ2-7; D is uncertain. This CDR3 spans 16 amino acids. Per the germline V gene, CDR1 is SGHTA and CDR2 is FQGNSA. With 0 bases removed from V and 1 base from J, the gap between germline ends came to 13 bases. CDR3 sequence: CASSLAETWVSYEQYF. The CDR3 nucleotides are TGTGCCAGCAGCTTAGCGGAGACGTGGGTATCCTACGAGCAGTACTTC.

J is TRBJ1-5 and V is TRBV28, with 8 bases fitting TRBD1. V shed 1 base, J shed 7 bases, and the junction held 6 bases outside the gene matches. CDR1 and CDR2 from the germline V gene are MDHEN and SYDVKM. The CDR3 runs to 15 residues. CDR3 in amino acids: CASSLSSPGGQPQHF. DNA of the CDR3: TGTGCCAGCAGTTTATCGTCCCCAGGGGGCCAGCCCCAGCATTTT.

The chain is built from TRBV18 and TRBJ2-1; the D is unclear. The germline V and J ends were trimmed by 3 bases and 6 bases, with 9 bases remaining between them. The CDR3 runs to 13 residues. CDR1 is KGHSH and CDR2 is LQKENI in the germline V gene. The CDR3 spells CASSPDAANEQFF. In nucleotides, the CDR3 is TGTGCCAGCTCACCCGACGCCGCCAATGAGCAGTTCTTC.

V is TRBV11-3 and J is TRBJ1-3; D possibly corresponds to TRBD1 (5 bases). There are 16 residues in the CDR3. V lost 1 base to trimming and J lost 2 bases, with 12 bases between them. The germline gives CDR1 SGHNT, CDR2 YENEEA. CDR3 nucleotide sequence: TGTGCCAGCAGCTTAGGCCAGGGAGGCCCTGGAAACACCATATATTTT. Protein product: CASSLGQGGPGNTIYF.

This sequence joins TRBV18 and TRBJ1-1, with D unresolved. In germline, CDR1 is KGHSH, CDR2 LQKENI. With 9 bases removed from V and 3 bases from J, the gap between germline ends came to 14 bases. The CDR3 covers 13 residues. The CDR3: CASGPGQDTEAFF. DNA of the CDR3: TGTGCCAGTGGGCCAGGTCAGGACACTGAAGCTTTCTTT.

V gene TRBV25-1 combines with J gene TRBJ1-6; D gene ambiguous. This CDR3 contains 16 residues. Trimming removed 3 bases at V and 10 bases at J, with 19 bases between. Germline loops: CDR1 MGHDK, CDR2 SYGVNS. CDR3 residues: CASSDVGLHTSSPLHF. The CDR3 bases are TGTGCCAGCAGTGACGTGGGGTTACACACCTCCTCACCCCTCCACTTT.

The CDR3 DNA reads TGTGCCAGCTCACCGGGGACAGGGAGTGCACCCCTCCACTTT. This encodes CASSPGTGSAPLHF. This chain links TRBV18 with TRBJ1-6; 9 bases agree with TRBD1. The CDR3 is 14 residues long. The J segment lost 11 bases and the V segment lost 3 bases, leaving 5 bases of the junction unmatched. Germline CDR1 is KGHSH and CDR2 is LQKENI.